Ten or more counts support the clone carrying this T cell receptor (beta chain). Antigen unknown. Within a library made for alpha chains, this beta chain is off target, and its count is uninformative. Each CDR3 protein gets one entry after TCRdb re-called the 5' RACE reads with MiXCR. Among over 15,000 distinct CDR3 sequences listed, almost 6% were seen once. Time point noted: sample taken at primary tumor resection. In germline, CDR1 is DFQATT, CDR2 SNEGSKA (reference sequence). The length of the CDR3 is 15 residues. V lost 0 bases and J 2 bases, leaving 13 bases between the germline ends. The sample comes from a study of spatial heterogeneity in lung cancer. For the study at large: Tumor regions showed TCR transcript counts that correlated strongly with a T cell module score from matched bulk RNA-seq. Study-wide points: Coverage estimated for tumor T cells reached 6.5% to 8% for alpha chains and 11% to 15% for beta chains. Tracking of tumor mutation counts was seen in expanded intratumoral alpha and beta TCR counts.

The TCR sequence derives from a female donor with early-stage non-small cell lung cancer. Here the sequenced sample was lung tumor tissue, taken at surgery. This chain connects TRBV20-1 to TRBJ2-5, with TRBD2 as a possible D gene (5 bases). In nucleotides, the CDR3 is TGCAGTGCTAGAGACCTCCGAGGGCGACAAGAGACCCAGTACTTC. Translated: CSARDLRGRQETQYF.